Reported below is one T cell receptor beta chain. This sample was taken from a study of blood T cell repertoires in COVID-19. Study summary: Specimens from acute and convalescent COVID-19 originated in the United States, Italy and Spain. Sources were T cells, B-cell-depleted T cells, or PBMCs; the material itself was cDNA or gDNA.

Original handling: Amplification with reference gene primers provided the estimates of nucleated cell counts. Produced via immunoSEQ multiplex PCR; TCRdb's table is partial and in-frame only. V, J and clone size derive from that table, while D and trimming were established from the DNA sequence. This table has roughly 80,000 clones, about 87% appearing once. Losses at the gene ends were 0 bases for V and 4 bases for J; bases not matched to a gene: 3. Germline lookup yields CDR1 MNHEY and CDR2 SVGEGT. CDR3 length: 15 residues. The sequenced sample was peripheral blood. The gene calls are TRBV6-2 or TRBV6-3 and TRBJ2-5; 9 bases fit TRBD2. This TCR was sampled from a man in his forties or fifties with active COVID-19. CDR3 region: CASSYSFSGGETQYF. DNA of the CDR3: TGTGCCAGCAGTTACTCCTTTAGCGGGGGAGAGACCCAGTACTTC.